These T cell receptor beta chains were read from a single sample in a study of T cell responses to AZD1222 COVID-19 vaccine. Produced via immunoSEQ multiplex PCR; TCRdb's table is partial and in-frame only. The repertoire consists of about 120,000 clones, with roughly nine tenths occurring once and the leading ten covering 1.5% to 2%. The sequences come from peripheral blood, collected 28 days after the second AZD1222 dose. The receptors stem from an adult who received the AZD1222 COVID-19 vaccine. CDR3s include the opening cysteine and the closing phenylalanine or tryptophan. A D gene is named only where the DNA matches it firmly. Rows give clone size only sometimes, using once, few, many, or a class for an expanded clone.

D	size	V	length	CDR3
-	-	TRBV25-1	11	CASSEFTEAFF
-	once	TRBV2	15	CASHKEQGGNQPQHF
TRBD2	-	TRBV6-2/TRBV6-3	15	CASSYSGTSGNEQFF
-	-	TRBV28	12	CASSLYAGEAFF
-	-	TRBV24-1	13	CATSRAGVDTQYF
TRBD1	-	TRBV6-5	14	CASRGDRGETEAFF
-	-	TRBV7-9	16	CASSLPRGRGEEKLFF
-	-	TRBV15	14	CATSRDRGTDTQYF
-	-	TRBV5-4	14	CASSLWTGWSEQFF
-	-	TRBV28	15	CASSLVGSFYNEQFF
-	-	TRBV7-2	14	CASSLLGSNTEAFF
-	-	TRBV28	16	CASSLFLGAGTYEQYF
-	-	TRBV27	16	CASSSTDNLAKNIQYF
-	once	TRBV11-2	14	CASSSTFGNEKLFF
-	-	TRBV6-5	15	CASSYQPGHYNEQFF
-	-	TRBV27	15	CASSRAGTRSNEQFF
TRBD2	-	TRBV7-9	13	CASSPIAGYEQFF
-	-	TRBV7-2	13	CASSLKSGETQYF
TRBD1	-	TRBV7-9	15	CASSKGQGVTGELFF
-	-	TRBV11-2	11	CASSQPYEQYF
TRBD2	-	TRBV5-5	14	CASSTPGLVAEQYF
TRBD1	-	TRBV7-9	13	CASSRGQANTIYF
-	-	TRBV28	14	CASRLGADNSPLHF
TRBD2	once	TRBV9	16	CASSVGGRTSNYEQFF
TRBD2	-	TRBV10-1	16	CASSGPIAGPYNEQFF
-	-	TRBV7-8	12	CASSSGREREFF
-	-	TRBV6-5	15	CASSLTSLGEGEQYF
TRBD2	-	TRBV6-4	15	CASSGEGSSYNEQFF
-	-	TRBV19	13	CASSEKGNYGYTF
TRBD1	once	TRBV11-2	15	CASSARTGGFGGYTF
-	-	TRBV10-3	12	CAISDKNTEAFF
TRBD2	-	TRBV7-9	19	CASSLGLAGGLLQAHEQYF
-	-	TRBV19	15	CASSTPGHWKTEAFF
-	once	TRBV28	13	CASRTAEGGGYTF
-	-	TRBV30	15	CAWSFFGQGTGELFF